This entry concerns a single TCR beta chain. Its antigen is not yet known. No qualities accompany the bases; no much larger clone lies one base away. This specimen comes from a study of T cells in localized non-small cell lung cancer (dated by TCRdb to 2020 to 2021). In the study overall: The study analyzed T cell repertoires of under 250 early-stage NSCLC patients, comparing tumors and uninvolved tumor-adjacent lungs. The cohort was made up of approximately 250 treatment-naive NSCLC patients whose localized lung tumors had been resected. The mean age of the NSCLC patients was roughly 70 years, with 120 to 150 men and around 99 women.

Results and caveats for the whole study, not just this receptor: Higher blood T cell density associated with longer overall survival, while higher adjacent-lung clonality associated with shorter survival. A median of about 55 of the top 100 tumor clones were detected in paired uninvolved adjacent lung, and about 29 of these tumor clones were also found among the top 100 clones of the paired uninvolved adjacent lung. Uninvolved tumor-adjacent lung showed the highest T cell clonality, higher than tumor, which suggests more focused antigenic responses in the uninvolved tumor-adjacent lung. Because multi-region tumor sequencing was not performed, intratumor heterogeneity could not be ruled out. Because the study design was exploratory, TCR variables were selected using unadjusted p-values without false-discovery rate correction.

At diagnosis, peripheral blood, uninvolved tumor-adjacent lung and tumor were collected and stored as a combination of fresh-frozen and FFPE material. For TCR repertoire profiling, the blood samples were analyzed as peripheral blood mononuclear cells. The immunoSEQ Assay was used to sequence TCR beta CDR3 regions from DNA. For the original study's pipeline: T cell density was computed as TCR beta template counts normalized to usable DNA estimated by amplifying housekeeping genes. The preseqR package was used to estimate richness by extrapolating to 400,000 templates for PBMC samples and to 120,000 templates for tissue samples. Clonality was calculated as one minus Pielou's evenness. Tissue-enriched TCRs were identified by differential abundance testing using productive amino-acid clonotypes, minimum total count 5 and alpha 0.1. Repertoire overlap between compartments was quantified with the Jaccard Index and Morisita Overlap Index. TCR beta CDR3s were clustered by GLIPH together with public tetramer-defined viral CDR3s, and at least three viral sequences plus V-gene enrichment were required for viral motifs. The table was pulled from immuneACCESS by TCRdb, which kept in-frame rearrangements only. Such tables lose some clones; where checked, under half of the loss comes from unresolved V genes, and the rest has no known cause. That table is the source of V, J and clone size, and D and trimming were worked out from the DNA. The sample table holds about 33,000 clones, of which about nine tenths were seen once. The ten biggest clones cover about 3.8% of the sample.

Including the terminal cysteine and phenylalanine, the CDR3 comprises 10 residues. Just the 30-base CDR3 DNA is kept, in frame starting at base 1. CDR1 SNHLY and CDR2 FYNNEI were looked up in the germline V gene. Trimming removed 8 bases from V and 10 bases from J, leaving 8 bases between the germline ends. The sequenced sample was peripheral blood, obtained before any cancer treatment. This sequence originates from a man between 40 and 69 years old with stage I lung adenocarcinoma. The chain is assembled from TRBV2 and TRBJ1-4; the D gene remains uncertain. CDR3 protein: CASLAGKLFF. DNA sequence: TGTGCCAGCTTAGCAGGAAAACTGTTTTTT.